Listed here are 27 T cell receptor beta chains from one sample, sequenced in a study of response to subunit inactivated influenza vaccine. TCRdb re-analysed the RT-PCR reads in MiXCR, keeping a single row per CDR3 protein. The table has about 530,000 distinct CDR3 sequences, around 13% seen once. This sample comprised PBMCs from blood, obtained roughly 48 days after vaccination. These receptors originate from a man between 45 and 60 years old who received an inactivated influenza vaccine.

The CDR3 coding sequence is TGCGCCAGCAGCCAACTGGGGGCCGAGCAGTACTTC. This gives the protein CASSQLGAEQYF. This rearrangement joins TRBV4-1 to TRBJ2-7, with D tentatively TRBD1 (6 bases). CDR3 size: 12 residues. Germline assignment: CDR1 MGHRA and CDR2 YSYEKL. V was cut by 2 bases and J by 6 bases, with 8 bases left in between.

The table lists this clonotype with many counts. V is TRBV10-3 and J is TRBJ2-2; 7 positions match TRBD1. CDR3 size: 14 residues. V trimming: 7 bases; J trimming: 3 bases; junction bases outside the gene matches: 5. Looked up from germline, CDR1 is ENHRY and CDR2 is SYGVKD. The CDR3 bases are TGTGCCATCACCCGGCAGGGGGACACCGGGGAGCTGTTTTTT. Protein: CAITRQGDTGELFF.

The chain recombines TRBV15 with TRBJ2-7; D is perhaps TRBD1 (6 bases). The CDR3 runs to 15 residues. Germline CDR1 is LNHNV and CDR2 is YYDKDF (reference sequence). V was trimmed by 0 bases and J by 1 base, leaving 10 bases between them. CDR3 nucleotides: TGTGCCACCAGCAGAGATCCAGGGGTTTCCTACGAGCAGTACTTC. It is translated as CATSRDPGVSYEQYF.

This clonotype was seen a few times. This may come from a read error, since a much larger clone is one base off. CDR3 residues: CNVRQKVNTEAFF. The CDR3, as DNA: TGCAACGTCCGACAGAAAGTGAACACTGAAGCTTTCTTT. V is TRBV29-1 and J is TRBJ1-1, with D possibly being TRBD1 (5 bases). CDR3 size: 13 residues. Germline V gene lookup returns CDR1 SQVTM and CDR2 ANQGSEA.

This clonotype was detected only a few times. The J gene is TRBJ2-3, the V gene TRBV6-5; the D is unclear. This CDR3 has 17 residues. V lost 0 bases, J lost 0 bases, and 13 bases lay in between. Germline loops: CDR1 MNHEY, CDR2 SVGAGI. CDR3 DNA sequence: TGTGCCAGCAGTTACTCGAGAAGAGGTGCTAGCACAGATACGCAGTATTTT. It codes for CASSYSRRGASTDTQYF.

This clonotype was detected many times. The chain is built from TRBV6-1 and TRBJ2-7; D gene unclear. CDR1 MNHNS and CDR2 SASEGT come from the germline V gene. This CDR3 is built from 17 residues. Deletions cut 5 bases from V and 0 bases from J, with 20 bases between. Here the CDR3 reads CASSRKGRITYSYEQYF. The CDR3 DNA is TGTGCCAGCAGTAGAAAGGGTAGGATCACCTACTCCTACGAGCAGTACTTC.

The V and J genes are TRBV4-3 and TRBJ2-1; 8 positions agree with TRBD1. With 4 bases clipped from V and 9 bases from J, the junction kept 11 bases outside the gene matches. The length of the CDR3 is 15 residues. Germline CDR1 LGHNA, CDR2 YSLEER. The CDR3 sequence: CASSPTQGARGEQFF. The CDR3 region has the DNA TGCGCCAGCAGCCCGACCCAGGGGGCGCGAGGTGAGCAGTTCTTC.

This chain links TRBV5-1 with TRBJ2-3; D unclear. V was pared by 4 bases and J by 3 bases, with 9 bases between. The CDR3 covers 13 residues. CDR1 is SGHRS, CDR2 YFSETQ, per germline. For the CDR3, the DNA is TGCGCCAGCAGCGCGGCTAGGACAGATACGCAGTATTTT. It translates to CASSAARTDTQYF.

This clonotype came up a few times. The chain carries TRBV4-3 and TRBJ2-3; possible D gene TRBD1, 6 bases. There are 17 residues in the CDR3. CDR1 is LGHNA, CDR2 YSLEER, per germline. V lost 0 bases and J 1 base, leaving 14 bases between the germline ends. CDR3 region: CASSQEVGALGTDTQYF. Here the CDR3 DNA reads TGCGCCAGCAGCCAAGAAGTGGGGGCTTTAGGCACAGATACGCAGTATTTT.

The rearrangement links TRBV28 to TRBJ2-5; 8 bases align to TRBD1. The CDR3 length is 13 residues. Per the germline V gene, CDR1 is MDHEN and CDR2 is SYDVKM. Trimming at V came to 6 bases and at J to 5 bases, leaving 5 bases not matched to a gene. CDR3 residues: CASSRGPWETQYF. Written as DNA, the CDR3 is TGTGCCAGCAGCAGGGGGCCTTGGGAGACCCAGTACTTC.

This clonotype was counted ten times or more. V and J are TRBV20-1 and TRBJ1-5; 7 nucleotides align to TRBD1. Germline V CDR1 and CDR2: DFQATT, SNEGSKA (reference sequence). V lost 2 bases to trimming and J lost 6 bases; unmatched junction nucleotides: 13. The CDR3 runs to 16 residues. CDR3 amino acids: CSARTTPDRDPQPQHF. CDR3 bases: TGCAGTGCTAGAACTACACCCGACAGGGACCCTCAGCCCCAGCATTTT.

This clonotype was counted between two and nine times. CDR3 DNA sequence: TGCGCCAGCAGCCCCACAGAGACTAGCGGGGGGTCCTACAATGAGCAGTTCTTC. This sequence encodes CASSPTETSGGSYNEQFF. This chain links TRBV4-1 with TRBJ2-1; 13 bases are a match to TRBD2. Germline CDR1 MGHRA, CDR2 YSYEKL. V dropped 4 bases and J dropped 1; count of bases not matched to a gene: 7. The CDR3 sequence is 18 residues long.

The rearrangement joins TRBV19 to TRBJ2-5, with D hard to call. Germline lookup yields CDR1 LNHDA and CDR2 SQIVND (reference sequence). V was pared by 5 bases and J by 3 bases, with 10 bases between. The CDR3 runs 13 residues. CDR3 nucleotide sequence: TGTGCCAGTAGTGGCCGCGCGGAAGAGACCCAGTACTTC. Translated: CASSGRAEETQYF. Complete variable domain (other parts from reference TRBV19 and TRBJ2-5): DGGITQSPKYLFRKEGQNVTLSCEQNLNHDAMYWYRQDPGQGLRLIYYSQIVNDFQKGDIAEGYSVSREKKESFPLTVTSAQKNPTAFYLCASSGRAEETQYFGPGTRLLVL.

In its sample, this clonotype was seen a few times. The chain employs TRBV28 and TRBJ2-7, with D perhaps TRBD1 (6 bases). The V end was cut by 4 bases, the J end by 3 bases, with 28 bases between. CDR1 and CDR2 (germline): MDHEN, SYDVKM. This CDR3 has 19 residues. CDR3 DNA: TGTGCCAGCAGTTCCCCCTTGACGACCACCAGGGGTCCCATCTACGAGCAGTACTTC. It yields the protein CASSSPLTTTRGPIYEQYF.

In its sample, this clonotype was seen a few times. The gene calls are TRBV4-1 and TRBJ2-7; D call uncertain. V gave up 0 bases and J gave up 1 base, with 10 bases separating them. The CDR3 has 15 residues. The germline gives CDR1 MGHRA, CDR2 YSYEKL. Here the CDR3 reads CASSQDPSRSYEQYF. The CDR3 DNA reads TGCGCCAGCAGCCAAGATCCCAGCCGGTCCTACGAGCAGTACTTC.

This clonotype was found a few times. CDR3 residues: CASSLIAQRGIYEQYF. DNA of the CDR3: TGCGCCAGCAGCTTGATTGCGCAGCGGGGGATCTACGAGCAGTACTTC. The chain has TRBV5-1 and TRBJ2-7; 8 bases map to TRBD2. With V trimmed by 1 base and J by 3 bases, 9 bases remained unmatched. Looked up from germline, CDR1 is SGHRS and CDR2 is YFSETQ. The CDR3 has 16 amino acids.

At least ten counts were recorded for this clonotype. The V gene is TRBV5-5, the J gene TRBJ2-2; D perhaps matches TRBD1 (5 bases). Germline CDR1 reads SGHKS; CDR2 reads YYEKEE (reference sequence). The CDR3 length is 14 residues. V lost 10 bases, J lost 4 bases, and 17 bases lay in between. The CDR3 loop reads CAARRQRCTGELFF. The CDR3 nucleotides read TGTGCCGCTAGAAGACAGAGATGCACCGGGGAGCTGTTTTTT.

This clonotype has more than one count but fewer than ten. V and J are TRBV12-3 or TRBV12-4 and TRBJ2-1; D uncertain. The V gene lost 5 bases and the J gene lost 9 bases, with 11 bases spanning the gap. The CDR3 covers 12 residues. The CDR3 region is CASSPDFGEQFF. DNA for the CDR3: TGTGCCAGCAGTCCTGACTTTGGTGAGCAGTTCTTC.

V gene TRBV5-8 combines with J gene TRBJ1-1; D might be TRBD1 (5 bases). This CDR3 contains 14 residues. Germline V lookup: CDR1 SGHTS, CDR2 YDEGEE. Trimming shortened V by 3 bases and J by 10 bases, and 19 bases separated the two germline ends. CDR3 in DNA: TGTGCCAGCAGCTCGTCCGGACTTTATCAGGGAGCTTTCTTT. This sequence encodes CASSSSGLYQGAFF.

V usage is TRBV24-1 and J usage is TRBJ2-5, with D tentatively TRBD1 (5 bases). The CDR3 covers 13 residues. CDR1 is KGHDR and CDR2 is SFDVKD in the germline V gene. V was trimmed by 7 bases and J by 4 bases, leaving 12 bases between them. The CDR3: CATSQGVLETQYF. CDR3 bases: TGTGCCACCAGCCAAGGGGTGTTAGAGACCCAGTACTTC.

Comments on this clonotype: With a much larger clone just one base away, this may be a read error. CDR3 protein: CSVKQGNQETQYF. CDR3 sequence (DNA): TGCAGTGTCAAACAGGGAAACCAAGAGACCCAGTACTTC. This chain uses TRBV20-1 with TRBJ2-5; D might be TRBD1 (6 bases). The CDR3 covers 13 residues. Trimming took off 7 bases at V and 0 bases at J, with 12 bases between the two ends. Germline CDR1 reads DFQATT; CDR2 reads SNEGSKA (reference sequence).

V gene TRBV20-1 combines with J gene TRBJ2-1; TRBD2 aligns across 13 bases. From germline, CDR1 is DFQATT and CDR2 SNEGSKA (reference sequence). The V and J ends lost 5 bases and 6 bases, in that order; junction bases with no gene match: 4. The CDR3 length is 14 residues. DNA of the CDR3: TGCAGTGCTCAAGGGACTAGCGGGATCAATGAGCAGTTCTTC. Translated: CSAQGTSGINEQFF.

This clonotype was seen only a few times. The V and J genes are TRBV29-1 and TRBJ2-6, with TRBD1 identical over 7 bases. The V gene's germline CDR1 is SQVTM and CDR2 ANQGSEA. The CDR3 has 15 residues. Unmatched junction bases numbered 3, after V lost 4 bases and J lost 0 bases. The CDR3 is CSVANRGSGANVLTF. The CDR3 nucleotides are TGCAGCGTTGCGAACAGGGGCTCTGGGGCCAACGTCCTGACTTTC.

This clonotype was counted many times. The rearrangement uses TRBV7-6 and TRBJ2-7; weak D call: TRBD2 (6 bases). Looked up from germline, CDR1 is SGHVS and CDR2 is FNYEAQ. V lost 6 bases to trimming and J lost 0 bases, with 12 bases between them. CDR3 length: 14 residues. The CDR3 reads CASSTGTPSYEQYF. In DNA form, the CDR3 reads TGTGCCAGCAGTACCGGGACTCCCTCCTACGAGCAGTACTTC.

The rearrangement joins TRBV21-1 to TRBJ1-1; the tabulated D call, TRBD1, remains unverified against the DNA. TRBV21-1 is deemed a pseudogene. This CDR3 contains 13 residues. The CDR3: CASSKEGDNEAFF. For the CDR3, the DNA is TGTGCCAGCAGCAAAGAAGGGGACAATGAAGCTTTCTTT.

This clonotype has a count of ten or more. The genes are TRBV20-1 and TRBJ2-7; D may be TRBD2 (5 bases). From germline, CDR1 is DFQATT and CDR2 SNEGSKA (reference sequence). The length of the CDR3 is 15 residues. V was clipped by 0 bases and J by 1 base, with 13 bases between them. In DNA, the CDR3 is TGCAGTGCTAGAGAACGGGGTGGGCCTTCCTACGAGCAGTACTTC. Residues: CSARERGGPSYEQYF.

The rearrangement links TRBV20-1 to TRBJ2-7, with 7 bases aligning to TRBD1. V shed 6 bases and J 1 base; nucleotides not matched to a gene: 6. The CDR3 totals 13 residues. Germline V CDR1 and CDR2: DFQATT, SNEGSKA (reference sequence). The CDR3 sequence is CSAVRTGSYEQYF. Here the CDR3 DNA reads TGCAGTGCCGTCCGGACAGGTTCCTACGAGCAGTACTTC.